This T cell receptor (beta chain) was captured by sequencing in a study of blood T cell repertoires in COVID-19. Turning to the study itself: From the United States, Italy and Spain came samples of acute and convalescent COVID-19. Sources were T cells, B-cell-depleted T cells, or PBMCs; the material itself was cDNA or gDNA.

Original processing methods: Amplified reference gene primers provided the basis for estimating nucleated cell counts. Libraries were prepared by immunoSEQ multiplex PCR; TCRdb keeps only in-frame clonotypes and omits some of them. V and J calls and clone size are those listed in that table; D and trimming were worked out from the DNA. The data contain 210,000 or so clones, 92% of them seen just once; the ten biggest clones take up 1% to 1.5%. Trimming took off 4 bases at V and 0 bases at J, with 4 bases between the two ends. This CDR3 contains 13 residues. Germline CDR1 is LNHDA and CDR2 is SQIVND (reference sequence). For this clone: Other DNA sequences in the sample encode the same CDR3.

Sequencing was done on a sample of peripheral blood. The source is a man aged 25 to 40 with acute or convalescent COVID-19. This chain uses TRBV19 with TRBJ1-5; D call uncertain. The CDR3 loop reads CASSTLSNQPQHF. CDR3 nucleotide sequence: TGTGCCAGTAGTACCCTTAGCAATCAGCCCCAGCATTTT.